The present TCR beta chain was sequenced within a study of T cells after somatic rescue of genetic block. Produced via immunoSEQ multiplex PCR; TCRdb's table is partial and in-frame only. This sample yields 10,000 to 15,000 clones, of which 60% to 75% are seen a single time; roughly 20% belongs to the top ten. The length of the CDR3 is 14 residues. The germline V gene encodes CDR1 MGHRA and CDR2 YSYEKL. V shed 5 bases and J 4 bases; nucleotides not matched to a gene: 8. The receptor was isolated from a boy younger than 18. This chain uses TRBV4-1 with TRBJ2-7, with 7 bases matching TRBD1. The sequenced sample consisted of peripheral blood mononuclear cells (PBMCs). Here the CDR3 DNA reads TGCGCCAGCAGCAAAACAGGGGTTCCTTACGAGCAGTACTTC. Amino acid sequence: CASSKTGVPYEQYF.